Each of the 24 T cell receptor beta chains below was sequenced from the same sample in a study of T cells in Graves' hyperthyroidism and ophthalmopathy. TCR beta CDR3 regions were amplified from RNA transcripts. In the first-round RT-PCR of the TCR CDR3, the HTBI primer set was used. TCRdb used MiXCR to reprocess the multiplex PCR reads, holding one entry per CDR3 protein. The sample shows about 400,000 distinct CDR3 sequences, about 15% of them seen only once. The specimen sequenced was blood. These receptors were taken from a woman younger than 30 with Graves' hyperthyroidism.

Ten or more counts support this clonotype. CDR3 sequence (DNA): TGCAGTGCTAGAGATCAGAATTATCAGCCCCAGCATTTT. Translated, it gives CSARDQNYQPQHF. The chain links TRBV20-1 to TRBJ1-5; no firm D call. V lost 0 bases, J lost 5 bases, and 8 bases lay in between. The germline V gene encodes CDR1 DFQATT and CDR2 SNEGSKA (reference sequence). The CDR3 has 13 amino acids.

The sample holds many counts of this clonotype. This sequence joins TRBV28 and TRBJ2-2; D is perhaps TRBD2 (5 bases). CDR3 size: 16 residues. The germline gives CDR1 MDHEN, CDR2 SYDVKM. The germline V and J ends were trimmed by 4 bases and 4 bases, with 16 bases remaining between them. CDR3 DNA: TGTGCCAGCAGTTCCCTGGACTCTGCGAGCACCGGGGAGCTGTTTTTT. Translated: CASSSLDSASTGELFF.

This clonotype has only a few counts. V gene TRBV7-2 combines with J gene TRBJ2-2; D unclear. The CDR3 is 14 residues long. V shed 2 bases and J shed 3 bases, with 7 bases lying between them. CDR1 SGHTA and CDR2 FQGNSA come from the germline V gene. The CDR3 bases are TGTGCCAGCAGCTTATTTATAGACACCGGGGAGCTGTTTTTT. Its protein product is CASSLFIDTGELFF.

The V gene is TRBV5-6, the J gene TRBJ2-1; 9 bases are a match to TRBD2. Germline V gene data show CDR1 as SGHDT and CDR2 as YYEEEE. Unmatched junction bases numbered 8, after V lost 0 bases and J lost 4 bases. There are 17 residues in the CDR3. CDR3 loop: CASSLGISGSLYNEQFF. The CDR3 DNA sequence: TGTGCCAGCAGCTTGGGAATTAGCGGGAGTTTGTACAATGAGCAGTTCTTC.

This clonotype has more than one count but fewer than ten. The V call is TRBV10-2, the J call TRBJ2-2, with 7 bases identical to TRBD2. Germline V gene lookup returns CDR1 WSHSY and CDR2 SAAADI. With 5 bases clipped from V and 1 base from J, the junction kept 4 bases outside the gene matches. This CDR3 is 15 amino acids long. CDR3 amino acids: CASSRLAENTGELFF. The CDR3, as DNA: TGCGCCAGCAGTCGGCTAGCGGAGAACACCGGGGAGCTGTTTTTT.

This clonotype was recorded at least ten times. This chain connects TRBV2 to TRBJ1-1, with unresolved D. Per germline, CDR1 SNHLY and CDR2 FYNNEI. The CDR3 is made up of 13 amino acids. V dropped 7 bases and J dropped 3 bases, with 12 bases sitting between them. The CDR3 coding sequence is TGTGCCAGCACGATCGGTACTTACACTGAAGCTTTCTTT. It encodes CASTIGTYTEAFF.

This clonotype was observed a handful of times. The chain is built from TRBV7-9 and TRBJ1-4; 7 bases fit TRBD1. Germline CDR1 is SEHNR and CDR2 is FQNEAQ (reference sequence). V lost 8 bases, J lost 4 bases, and 10 bases stayed unmatched. This CDR3 is 15 amino acids long. Here the CDR3 reads CASAPPGQHNEKLFF. In DNA form, the CDR3 reads TGTGCCAGCGCCCCCCCGGGACAGCATAATGAAAAACTGTTTTTT.

This clonotype has more than one count but fewer than ten. This chain uses TRBV19 with TRBJ1-2; 7 nucleotides line up with TRBD1. This CDR3 is 12 amino acids long. V was pared by 9 bases and J by 6 bases, with 7 bases of the junction left unmatched. Germline V CDR1 and CDR2: LNHDA, SQIVND (reference sequence). The CDR3 region is CASNDRDHGYTF. The CDR3 nucleotides read TGTGCCAGCAATGACAGGGATCATGGCTACACCTTC. Filled out from reference TRBV19 and TRBJ1-2, the complete variable domain reads DGGITQSPKYLFRKEGQNVTLSCEQNLNHDAMYWYRQDPGQGLRLIYYSQIVNDFQKGDIAEGYSVSREKKESFPLTVTSAQKNPTAFYLCASNDRDHGYTFGSGTRLTVV.

The chain joins TRBV28 to TRBJ2-2; the D gene is possibly TRBD2 (6 bases). Germline-derived CDR1 and CDR2 are MDHEN and SYDVKM. Trimming took 11 bases from V and 1 from J, leaving 20 bases between them. This CDR3 contains 16 residues. The CDR3 DNA is TGTGCCCTCAATCTGTTGGTTAGCGGGAACACCGGGGAGCTGTTTTTT. It specifies CALNLLVSGNTGELFF.

This chain links TRBV9 with TRBJ2-3, with D possibly being TRBD2 (7 bases). From germline, CDR1 is SGDLS and CDR2 YYNGEE. The CDR3 contains 17 residues. V lost 8 bases and J lost 1, with 23 bases in between. This CDR3 reads CARIPNPWRGRTDTQYF. The CDR3 DNA follows: TGTGCCAGGATCCCCAACCCATGGCGGGGGCGCACAGATACGCAGTATTTT.

This clonotype was detected ten times or more. The chain carries TRBV7-9 and TRBJ2-5; unclear D gene. This CDR3 spans 12 amino acids. Germline lookup yields CDR1 SEHNR and CDR2 FQNEAQ (reference sequence). V was shortened by 5 bases and J by 5 bases, with 9 bases between the two germline ends. The CDR3 DNA is TGTGCCAGCAGCGTTAGTGGGGAGACCCAGTACTTC. It translates to CASSVSGETQYF.

In its sample, this clonotype was seen many times. The CDR3 DNA reads as TGTGCCAGCAGAATAATGGGACTGGATAGAAACAATGAGCAGTTCTTC. It translates to CASRIMGLDRNNEQFF. This chain joins TRBV6-2 or TRBV6-3 and TRBJ2-1; a possible D gene is TRBD2 (6 bases). Trimming shortened V by 6 bases and J by 5 bases, and 20 bases separated the two germline ends. The V gene's germline CDR1 is MNHEY and CDR2 SVGEGT. This CDR3 contains 16 residues.

This clonotype was seen many times. CDR3: CSARELRLALSYEQYF. The CDR3 bases are TGCAGTGCTAGAGAACTTAGACTAGCGCTCTCCTACGAGCAGTACTTC. The chain carries TRBV20-1 and TRBJ2-7, with 8 bases aligning to TRBD2. The CDR3 sequence is 16 residues long. Germline trimming cut 0 bases from V and 0 bases from J; bases unmatched to any gene: 7. CDR1 is DFQATT and CDR2 is SNEGSKA in the germline V gene (reference sequence).

V and J are TRBV6-1 and TRBJ2-7; a weak D match, TRBD1 (6 bases). Trimming took 6 bases from V and 4 from J, leaving 10 bases between them. Germline loops: CDR1 MNHNS, CDR2 SASEGT. CDR3 length: 12 residues. CDR3 coding DNA: TGTGCCAGCAGCTGGACAGATTACGAGCAGTACTTC. Protein: CASSWTDYEQYF.

The CDR3 is CASSLVRNNEQFF. The CDR3 DNA is TGTGCCAGCAGCTTAGTGCGGAACAATGAGCAGTTCTTC. The chain recombines TRBV7-9 with TRBJ2-1, with D uncertain. The CDR3 is 13 residues long. Trimming took off 1 base at V and 5 bases at J, with 6 bases between the two ends. Looked up from germline, CDR1 is SEHNR and CDR2 is FQNEAQ (reference sequence).

This clonotype was counted ten times or more. The genes are TRBV27 and TRBJ1-5, with D hard to call. The germline V and J ends were trimmed by 1 base and 3 bases, with 10 bases remaining between them. This CDR3 has 15 amino acids. Looked up from germline, CDR1 is MNHEY and CDR2 is SMNVEV (reference sequence). CDR3 nucleotides: TGTGCCAGCAGTTTATTATCCGGCGACAATCAGCCCCAGCATTTT. It codes for CASSLLSGDNQPQHF.

J is TRBJ1-2 and V is TRBV19; D is possibly TRBD1 (5 bases). V was shortened by 1 base and J by 4 bases, with 10 bases between the two germline ends. Germline values: CDR1 LNHDA, CDR2 SQIVND (reference sequence). The CDR3 has 14 amino acids. The CDR3 DNA is TGTGCCAGTAGTATAGTGGCAGGGCCCTATGGCTACACCTTC. Translation: CASSIVAGPYGYTF.

The rearrangement uses TRBV7-9 and TRBJ1-1; no clear D. The germline V gene encodes CDR1 SEHNR and CDR2 FQNEAQ (reference sequence). V shed 5 bases and J shed 0 bases, with 16 bases lying between them. The length of the CDR3 is 16 residues. The CDR3 is CASSPVGDSMNTEAFF. CDR3 bases: TGTGCCAGCAGCCCCGTCGGTGATTCGATGAACACTGAAGCTTTCTTT.

The gene calls are TRBV5-1 and TRBJ2-5, with a weak D call TRBD1 (5 bases). Germline loops: CDR1 SGHRS, CDR2 YFSETQ. V lost 9 bases and J 3 bases, leaving 15 bases between the germline ends. The CDR3 runs 13 residues. The CDR3 is CATRPTGEETQYF. The CDR3 DNA reads TGCGCCACCCGACCTACAGGAGAAGAGACCCAGTACTTC. Supplemented by reference TRBV5-1 and TRBJ2-5, the full variable domain reads KAGVTQTPRYLIKTRGQQVTLSCSPISGHRSVSWYQQTPGQGLQFLFEYFSETQRNKGNFPGRFSGRQFSNSRSEMNVSTLELGDSALYLCATRPTGEETQYFGPGTRLLVL.

This clonotype was recorded many times. This chain connects TRBV9 to TRBJ2-7, with D possibly being TRBD2 (7 bases). This CDR3 spans 15 amino acids. Germline V gene lookup returns CDR1 SGDLS and CDR2 YYNGEE. V was cut by 3 bases and J by 2 bases, with 15 bases left in between. The CDR3 DNA sequence: TGTGCCAGCAGCGGCGGGGGCGGGACTCCCTACGAGCAGTACTTC. It encodes CASSGGGGTPYEQYF.

This clonotype was counted ten times or more. J is TRBJ2-1 and V is TRBV11-2, with TRBD2 identical over 7 bases. V dropped 4 bases and J dropped 4; count of bases not matched to a gene: 10. The CDR3 is made up of 16 amino acids. The germline CDR1 and CDR2 sequences are SGHAT and FQNNGV. The CDR3 nucleotides read TGTGCCAGCAGCTCCCTCAGGCCTAGCGGATACAATGAGCAGTTCTTC. This gives the protein CASSSLRPSGYNEQFF.

This clonotype was seen ten or more times. This chain connects TRBV10-3 to TRBJ2-7; a possible D gene is TRBD1 (6 bases). In germline, CDR1 is ENHRY, CDR2 SYGVKD. V was shortened by 10 bases and J by 6 bases, with 13 bases between the two germline ends. CDR3 length: 11 amino acids. The CDR3 DNA follows: TGTGCCACTTTACGGGACATCGAGCAGTACTTC. Protein product: CATLRDIEQYF.

V gene TRBV5-4 combines with J gene TRBJ2-7, with 7 nucleotides matching TRBD2. V lost 4 bases, J lost 0 bases, and 7 bases stayed unmatched. In germline, CDR1 is SGHNT, CDR2 YYREEE (reference sequence). The CDR3 contains 15 residues. As DNA, the CDR3 is TGTGCCAGCAGCGGCTACCGGGACTACTCCTACGAGCAGTACTTC. Translated, it gives CASSGYRDYSYEQYF.

This clonotype was seen repeatedly, ten times or more. The rearrangement uses TRBV20-1 and TRBJ2-7; unclear D gene. Germline V gene sequence: CDR1 DFQATT, CDR2 SNEGSKA (reference sequence). Trimming pared 3 bases from V and 6 bases from J, leaving 12 bases between. This CDR3 is 12 amino acids long. The CDR3 DNA reads TGCAGTGCTAGGGGCCAGCGCGCCGAGCAGTACTTC. It encodes CSARGQRAEQYF.